A single sample gave rise to the 19 T cell receptor beta chains below, sequenced in a study of regulatory T cells in long-lasting Graves disease. Time point given: newly diagnosed GD, antithyroid drugs for less than 3 months. Preparation of the TCR library used RNA extracted from PBMCs. CDR3 regions were amplified by Arm-PCR using iRepertoire HTBI primers to build TCR beta libraries. Each CDR3 protein gets one entry after TCRdb re-called the multiplex PCR reads with MiXCR. The sample contains approximately 400,000 distinct CDR3 sequences, about 15% of which appear only once. The same sample was also used in a study of T cells in Graves' hyperthyroidism and ophthalmopathy.

Sample: peripheral blood mononuclear cells (PBMCs), taken at new diagnosis, from a patient treated with antithyroid drugs. Receptor source: a woman aged 30 to 39 with Graves disease.

The chain combines TRBV20-1 with TRBJ2-2; 9 bases are a match to TRBD2. J gave up 6 bases and V 4 bases, and 12 bases lay outside the gene matches. The V gene's germline CDR1 is DFQATT and CDR2 SNEGSKA (reference sequence). The length of the CDR3 is 16 residues. The chain's CDR3 is CSANPIAGVGPGELFF. The CDR3 DNA reads as TGCAGTGCTAACCCAATAGCGGGAGTGGGTCCCGGGGAGCTGTTTTTT.

This clonotype was picked up many times. The chain has TRBV6-5 and TRBJ2-7; 10 bases fit TRBD1. This CDR3 has 16 residues. Per germline, CDR1 MNHEY and CDR2 SVGAGI. Germline trimming cut 0 bases from V and 3 bases from J; bases unmatched to any gene: 5. The CDR3, as DNA: TGTGCCAGCAGTTACTCACACCGGGACAGGGGCTACGAGCAGTACTTC. Translated: CASSYSHRDRGYEQYF.

The rearrangement links TRBV20-1 to TRBJ2-2; 8 bases fit TRBD2. J gave up 1 base and V 3 bases, and 7 bases lay outside the gene matches. Germline lookup yields CDR1 DFQATT and CDR2 SNEGSKA (reference sequence). The CDR3 is made up of 16 amino acids. CDR3 DNA: TGCAGTGCTAGGAGCGTGGGACTAGAGAACACCGGGGAGCTGTTTTTT. Protein sequence: CSARSVGLENTGELFF.

This chain joins TRBV4-2 and TRBJ1-1; no definite D call. The germline V gene has CDR1 LGHNA and CDR2 YNFKEQ. V dropped 0 bases and J dropped 4 bases, with 6 bases sitting between them. The CDR3 covers 13 residues. The CDR3 here is CASSQEMTTEAFF. The CDR3 nucleotides are TGTGCCAGCAGCCAAGAGATGACCACTGAAGCTTTCTTT.

This clonotype was seen repeatedly, ten times or more. The chain employs TRBV2 and TRBJ2-5; 8 positions match TRBD1. This CDR3 region has 15 residues. CDR1 and CDR2 (germline): SNHLY, FYNNEI. V lost 7 bases and J lost 6; bases outside the gene matches: 13. DNA of the CDR3: TGTGCCAGCACTGCCAGGCAGGGGGCATGGAAGACCCAGTACTTC. It translates to CASTARQGAWKTQYF.

This clonotype was counted only a few times. The V call is TRBV4-1, the J call TRBJ1-4, with 7 bases identical to TRBD1. V dropped 4 bases and J dropped 10; count of bases not matched to a gene: 0. Germline V lookup: CDR1 MGHRA, CDR2 YSYEKL. This CDR3 region has 11 residues. CDR3 residues: CASSRQGKLFF. The CDR3, as DNA: TGCGCCAGCAGCCGACAGGGAAAACTGTTTTTT.

The rearrangement joins TRBV6-5 to TRBJ2-1; D gene ambiguous. The CDR3 length is 12 residues. Trimming left V 2 bases short and J 11 bases short, with 10 bases between. In germline, CDR1 is MNHEY, CDR2 SVGAGI. The CDR3: CASSYPFAKQFF. DNA for the CDR3: TGTGCCAGCAGTTACCCCTTCGCAAAGCAGTTCTTC.

The chain employs TRBV27 and TRBJ2-7; a weak D match, TRBD2 (5 bases). Per the germline V gene, CDR1 is MNHEY and CDR2 is SMNVEV (reference sequence). The CDR3 runs 15 residues. Trimming left V 5 bases short and J 1 base short, with 15 bases between. The CDR3 protein is CASSLRTEDSYEQYF. DNA of the CDR3: TGTGCCAGCAGTCTCCGGACGGAGGATTCCTACGAGCAGTACTTC.

The table lists this clonotype with many counts. V is TRBV10-3 and J is TRBJ2-3; 8 bases agree with TRBD2. Germline CDR1 reads ENHRY; CDR2 reads SYGVKD. Germline trimming cut 6 bases from V and 1 base from J; bases unmatched to any gene: 12. The CDR3 loop spans 17 amino acids. The CDR3 sequence: CAISTPGTRRGTDTQYF. In DNA form, the CDR3 reads TGTGCCATCAGCACCCCCGGGACTAGGCGTGGCACAGATACGCAGTATTTT.

This clonotype showed up many times. J is TRBJ1-1 and V is TRBV20-1; D might be TRBD1 (5 bases). Trimming took off 2 bases at V and 1 base at J, with 8 bases between the two ends. Germline V gene sequence: CDR1 DFQATT, CDR2 SNEGSKA (reference sequence). The CDR3 extends over 13 amino acids. The CDR3 loop is CSARQGGNTEAFF. DNA of the CDR3: TGCAGTGCTAGACAGGGAGGGAACACTGAAGCTTTCTTT.

This clonotype occurred many times. The chain is built from TRBV11-2 and TRBJ1-2; the match to TRBD1 covers 8 bases. Unmatched junction bases numbered 11, after V lost 5 bases and J lost 3 bases. CDR1 and CDR2 from the germline V gene are SGHAT and FQNNGV. This CDR3 has 16 residues. The CDR3 DNA follows: TGTGCCAGCAGCCCCTGGGCAGGGGGCGCTTACTATGGCTACACCTTC. This encodes CASSPWAGGAYYGYTF. The whole variable domain, remainder taken from reference TRBV11-2 and TRBJ1-2, is EAGVAQSPRYKIIEKRQSVAFWCNPISGHATLYWYQQILGQGPKLLIQFQNNGVVDDSQLPKDRFSAERLKGVDSTLKIQPAKLEDSAVYLCASSPWAGGAYYGYTFGSGTRLTVV.

This clonotype was detected many times. CDR3 sequence: CASSLPALAGAETQYF. The DNA for the CDR3 is TGTGCCAGCAGTTTACCCGCTTTAGCGGGAGCTGAGACCCAGTACTTC. V and J are TRBV28 and TRBJ2-5; TRBD2 matches 9 bases. V shed 2 bases, J shed 5 bases, and the junction held 9 bases outside the gene matches. Germline V lookup: CDR1 MDHEN, CDR2 SYDVKM. The CDR3 extends over 16 amino acids.

The rearrangement uses TRBV5-1 and TRBJ2-2; 7 bases line up with TRBD1. This CDR3 is built from 17 residues. The trim removed 0 bases at V and 5 bases at J, leaving 10 bases unmatched. The germline gives CDR1 SGHRS, CDR2 YFSETQ. The CDR3 coding sequence is TGCGCCAGCAGCTTGGGACTAACAGGGGTACGGACCGGGGAGCTGTTTTTT. It encodes CASSLGLTGVRTGELFF.

This clonotype showed up just a few times. One base away lies a much larger clone, so this may be a sequencing read error. This rearrangement joins TRBV29-1 to TRBJ2-3; D is possibly TRBD1 (6 bases). This CDR3 comprises 15 residues. Germline CDR1 is SQVTM and CDR2 is ANQGSEA. In DNA form, the CDR3 reads TGCAGCGTTGAAGAGGACAGCAGTAGCACAGGTACGCAGTATTTT. Translated: CSVEEDSSSTGTQYF.

This clonotype has at least ten counts. CDR3 nucleotide sequence: TGCAGTGCTAGCGCTAGCGGGAGGGCCTTGGATACGCAGTATTTT. Residues: CSASASGRALDTQYF. The J gene is TRBJ2-3, the V gene TRBV20-1; 12 bases agree with TRBD2. CDR1 and CDR2 (germline): DFQATT, SNEGSKA (reference sequence). The CDR3 spans 15 residues. Trimming took 3 bases from V and 6 from J; bases not matched to a gene: 7.

Comments on this clonotype: This likely stems from a read error, as it lies one base from a far larger clone. The V and J genes are TRBV11-2 and TRBJ2-1; D might be TRBD1 (5 bases). Germline V gives CDR1 SGHAT, CDR2 FQNNGV. This CDR3 is 18 amino acids long. The ends were cut back, 4 bases at V and 10 bases at J, with 29 bases in the middle. DNA for the CDR3: TGTGCCAGCAGCTCAAGGGGTTGGGATGTGGGTCGAACCTACGAGCAGTTCTTC. This encodes CASSSRGWDVGRTYEQFF.

The table lists this clonotype with a few counts. The chain joins TRBV12-3 or TRBV12-4 to TRBJ2-3; the D gene is possibly TRBD1 (6 bases). The CDR3 runs to 14 residues. Trimming cost V 4 bases and J 3 bases, with 11 bases left between them. The CDR3 nucleotides read TGTGCCAGCAGTTGGGACGGGACAACAGATACGCAGTATTTT. Its translation: CASSWDGTTDTQYF.

The sample holds many counts of this clonotype. The chain joins TRBV10-3 to TRBJ2-6; D tentatively fits TRBD1 or TRBD2 (5 bases each). The CDR3 is 16 amino acids. Between the trimmed V and J ends, which lost 4 bases and 1 base, there was a span of 11 bases. The germline gives CDR1 ENHRY, CDR2 SYGVKD. The CDR3 coding sequence is TGTGCCATCAGTGGGGGGACGGCTTCTGGGGCCAACGTCCTGACTTTC. This sequence encodes CAISGGTASGANVLTF.

This clonotype was seen more than once but under ten times. The V gene is TRBV5-1, the J gene TRBJ2-3; 13 nucleotides line up with TRBD2. V was clipped by 4 bases and J by 4 bases; unmatched bases: 6. Germline V CDR1 and CDR2: SGHRS, YFSETQ. This CDR3 comprises 16 residues. The CDR3 loop is CASSPGLAGVSDTQYF. DNA of the CDR3: TGCGCCAGCAGCCCTGGACTAGCGGGAGTTTCAGATACGCAGTATTTT.